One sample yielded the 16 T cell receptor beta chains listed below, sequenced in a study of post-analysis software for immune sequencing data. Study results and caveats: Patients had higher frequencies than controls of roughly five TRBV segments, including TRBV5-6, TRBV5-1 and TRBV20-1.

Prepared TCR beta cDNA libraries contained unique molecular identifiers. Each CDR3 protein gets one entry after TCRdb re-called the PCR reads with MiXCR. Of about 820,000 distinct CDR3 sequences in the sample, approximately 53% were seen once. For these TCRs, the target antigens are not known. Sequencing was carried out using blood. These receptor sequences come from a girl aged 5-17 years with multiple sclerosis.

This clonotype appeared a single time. The CDR3 here is CSARDRGLAGYYEQYF. CDR3 in DNA: TGCAGTGCTAGAGATCGGGGGCTAGCGGGATACTACGAGCAGTACTTC. The rearrangement links TRBV20-1 to TRBJ2-4, with 9 bases aligning to TRBD2. The J call may not be correct, given that the DNA end is closer to TRBJ2-7. CDR1 is DFQATT and CDR2 is SNEGSKA in the germline V gene (reference sequence). The CDR3 loop spans 16 amino acids.

CDR3: CASSWGGQAETDTQYF. CDR3 DNA sequence: TGCGCCAGCAGCTGGGGGGGGCAGGCCGAGACAGATACGCAGTATTTT. V usage is TRBV5-1 and J usage is TRBJ2-3, with TRBD2 as a possible D gene (7 bases). This CDR3 region has 16 residues. V dropped 3 bases and J dropped 3 bases, with 17 bases sitting between them. Germline V gene lookup returns CDR1 SGHRS and CDR2 YFSETQ.

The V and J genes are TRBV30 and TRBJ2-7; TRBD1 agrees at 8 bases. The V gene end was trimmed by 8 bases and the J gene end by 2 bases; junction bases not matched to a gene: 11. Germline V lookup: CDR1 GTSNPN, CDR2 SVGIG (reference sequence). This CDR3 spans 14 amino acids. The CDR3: CAGTSLDRAYEQYF. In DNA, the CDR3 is TGTGCCGGGACTTCCCTGGACAGGGCCTACGAGCAGTACTTC.

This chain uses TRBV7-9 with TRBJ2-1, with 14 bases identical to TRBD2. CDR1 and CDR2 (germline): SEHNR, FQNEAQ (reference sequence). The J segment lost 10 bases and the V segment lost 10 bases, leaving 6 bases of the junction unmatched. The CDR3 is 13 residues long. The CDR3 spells CAKGLAGVNEQFF. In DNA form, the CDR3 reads TGTGCCAAGGGACTAGCGGGGGTCAACGAGCAGTTCTTC.

In nucleotides, the CDR3 is TGTGCCAGCAGTAGCTGGACAGGGAATAGCAATCAGCCCCAGCATTTT. This translates into CASSSWTGNSNQPQHF. The chain joins TRBV28 to TRBJ1-5, with TRBD1 matching 8 bases. V dropped 5 bases and J dropped 0; count of bases not matched to a gene: 6. The CDR3 runs to 16 residues. Germline V CDR1 and CDR2: MDHEN, SYDVKM.

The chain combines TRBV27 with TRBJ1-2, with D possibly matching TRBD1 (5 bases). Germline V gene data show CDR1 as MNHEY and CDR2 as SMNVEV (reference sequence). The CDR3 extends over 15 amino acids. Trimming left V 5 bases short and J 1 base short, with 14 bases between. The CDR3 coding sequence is TGTGCCAGCAGTCCCCTCGGGACTCTTAACTATGGCTACACCTTC. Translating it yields CASSPLGTLNYGYTF.

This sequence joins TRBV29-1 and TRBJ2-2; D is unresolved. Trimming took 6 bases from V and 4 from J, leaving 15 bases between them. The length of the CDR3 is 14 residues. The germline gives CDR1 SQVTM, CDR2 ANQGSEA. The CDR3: CSVDTIKGTGELFF. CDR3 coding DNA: TGCAGCGTCGACACTATTAAGGGCACCGGGGAGCTGTTTTTT.

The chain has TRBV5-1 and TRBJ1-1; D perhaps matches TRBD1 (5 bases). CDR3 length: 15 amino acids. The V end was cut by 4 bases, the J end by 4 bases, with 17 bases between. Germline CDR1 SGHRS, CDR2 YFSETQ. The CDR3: CASSIGPGVSTEAFF. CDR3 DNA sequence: TGCGCCAGCAGCATTGGACCGGGGGTGAGCACTGAAGCTTTCTTT.

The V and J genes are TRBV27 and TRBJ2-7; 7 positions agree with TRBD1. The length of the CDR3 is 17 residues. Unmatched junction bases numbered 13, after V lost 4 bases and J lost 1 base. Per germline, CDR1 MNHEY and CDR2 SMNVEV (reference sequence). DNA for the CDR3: TGTGCCAGCAGTTCCCGCCCCCCGGGACAGAGTTCCTACGAGCAGTACTTC. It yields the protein CASSSRPPGQSSYEQYF.

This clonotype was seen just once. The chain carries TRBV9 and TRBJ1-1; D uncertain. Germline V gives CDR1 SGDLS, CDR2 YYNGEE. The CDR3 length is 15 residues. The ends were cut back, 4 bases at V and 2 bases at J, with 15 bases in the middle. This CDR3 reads CASSPIGVVNTEAFF. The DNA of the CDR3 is TGTGCCAGCAGCCCCATAGGAGTAGTAAACACTGAAGCTTTCTTT.

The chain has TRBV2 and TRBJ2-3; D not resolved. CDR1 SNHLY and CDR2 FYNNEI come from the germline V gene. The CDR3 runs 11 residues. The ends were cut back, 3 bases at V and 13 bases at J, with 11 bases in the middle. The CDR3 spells CASSDSGTEYF. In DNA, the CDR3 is TGTGCCAGCAGTGATTCGGGCACAGAGTATTTT.

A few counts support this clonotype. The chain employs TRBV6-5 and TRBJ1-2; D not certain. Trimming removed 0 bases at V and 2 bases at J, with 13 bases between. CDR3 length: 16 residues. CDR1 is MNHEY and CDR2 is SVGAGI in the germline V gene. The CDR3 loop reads CASSYSALTQNYGYTF. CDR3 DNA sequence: TGTGCCAGCAGTTACTCGGCGCTAACTCAGAACTATGGCTACACCTTC.

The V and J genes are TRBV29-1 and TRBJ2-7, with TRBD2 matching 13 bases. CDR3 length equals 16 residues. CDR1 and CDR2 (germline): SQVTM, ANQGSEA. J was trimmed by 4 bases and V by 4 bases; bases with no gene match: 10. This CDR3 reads CSVVGTSGRAKYEQYF. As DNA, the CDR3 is TGCAGCGTTGTGGGAACTAGCGGGAGGGCCAAATACGAGCAGTACTTC.

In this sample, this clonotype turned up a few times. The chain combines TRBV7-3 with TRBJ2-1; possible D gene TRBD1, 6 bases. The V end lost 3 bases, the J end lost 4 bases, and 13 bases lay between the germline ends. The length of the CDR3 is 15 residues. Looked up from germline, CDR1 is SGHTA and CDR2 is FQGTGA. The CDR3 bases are TGTGCCAGCAGCTTGTCCGGGACACTTTACAATGAGCAGTTCTTC. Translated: CASSLSGTLYNEQFF.

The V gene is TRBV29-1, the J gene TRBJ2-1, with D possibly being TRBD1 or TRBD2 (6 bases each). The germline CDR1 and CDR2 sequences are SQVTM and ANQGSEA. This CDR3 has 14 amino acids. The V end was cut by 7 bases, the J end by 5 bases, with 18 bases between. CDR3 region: CSALGGAGDNEQFF. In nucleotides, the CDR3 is TGCAGCGCCCTCGGCGGGGCAGGGGACAATGAGCAGTTCTTC.

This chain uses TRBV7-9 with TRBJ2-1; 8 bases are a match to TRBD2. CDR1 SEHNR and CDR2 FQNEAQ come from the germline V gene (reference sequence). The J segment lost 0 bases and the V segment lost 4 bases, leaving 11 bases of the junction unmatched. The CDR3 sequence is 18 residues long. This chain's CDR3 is CASSSPSTSGGSYNEQFF. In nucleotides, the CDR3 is TGTGCCAGCAGCTCACCTTCTACTAGCGGTGGCTCCTACAATGAGCAGTTCTTC.